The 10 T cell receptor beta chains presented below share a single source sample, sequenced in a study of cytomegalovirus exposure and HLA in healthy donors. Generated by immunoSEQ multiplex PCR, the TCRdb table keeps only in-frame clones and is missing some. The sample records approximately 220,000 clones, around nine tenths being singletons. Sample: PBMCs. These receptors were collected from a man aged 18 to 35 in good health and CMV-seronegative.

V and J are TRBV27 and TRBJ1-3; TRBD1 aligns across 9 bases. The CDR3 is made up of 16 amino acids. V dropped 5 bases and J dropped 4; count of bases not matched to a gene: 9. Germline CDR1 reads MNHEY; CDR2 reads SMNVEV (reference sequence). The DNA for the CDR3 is TGTGCCAGCAGTGCTCGACAGGGGGGGAGAGGAAACACCATATATTTT. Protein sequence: CASSARQGGRGNTIYF.

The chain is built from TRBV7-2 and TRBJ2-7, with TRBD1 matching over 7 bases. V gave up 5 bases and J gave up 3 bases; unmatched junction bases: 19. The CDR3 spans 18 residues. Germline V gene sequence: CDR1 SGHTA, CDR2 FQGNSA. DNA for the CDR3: TGTGCCAGCAGCCGACGAGAGAAAACCGGGACAGAACTCTACGAGCAGTACTTC. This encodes CASSRREKTGTELYEQYF.

DNA for the CDR3: TGTGCCAGCTCACCCGACAGAGGAAATGGAAACACCATATATTTT. As protein: CASSPDRGNGNTIYF. The J gene is TRBJ1-3, the V gene TRBV18; D perhaps matches TRBD1 (5 bases). V lost 3 bases to trimming and J lost 3 bases, with 12 bases between them. Germline CDR1 is KGHSH and CDR2 is LQKENI. CDR3 length equals 15 residues. Supplemented by reference TRBV18 and TRBJ1-3, the full variable domain reads NAGVMQNPRHLVRRRGQEARLRCSPMKGHSHVYWYRQLPEEGLKFMVYLQKENIIDESGMPKERFSAEFPKEGPSILRIQQVVRGDSAAYFCASSPDRGNGNTIYFGEGSWLTVV.

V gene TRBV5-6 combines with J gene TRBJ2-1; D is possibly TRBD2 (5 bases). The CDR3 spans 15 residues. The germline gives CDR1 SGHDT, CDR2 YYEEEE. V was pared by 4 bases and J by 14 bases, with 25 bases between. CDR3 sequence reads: CASSHPSGWTVREFF. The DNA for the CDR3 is TGTGCCAGCAGCCACCCGTCCGGCTGGACGGTGAGGGAGTTCTTC.

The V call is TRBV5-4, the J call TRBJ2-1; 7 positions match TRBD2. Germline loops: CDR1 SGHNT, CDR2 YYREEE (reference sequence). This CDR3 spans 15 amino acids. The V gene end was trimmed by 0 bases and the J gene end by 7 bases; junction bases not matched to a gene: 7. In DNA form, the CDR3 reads TGTGCCAGCAGCTTGGCCGTTTGGGGGGGGAATGAGCAGTTCTTC. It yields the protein CASSLAVWGGNEQFF. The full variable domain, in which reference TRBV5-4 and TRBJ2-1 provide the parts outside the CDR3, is ETGVTQSPTHLIKTRGQQVTLRCSSQSGHNTVSWYQQALGQGPQFIFQYYREEENGRGNFPPRFSGLQFPNYSSELNVNALELDDSALYLCASSLAVWGGNEQFFGPGTRLTVL.

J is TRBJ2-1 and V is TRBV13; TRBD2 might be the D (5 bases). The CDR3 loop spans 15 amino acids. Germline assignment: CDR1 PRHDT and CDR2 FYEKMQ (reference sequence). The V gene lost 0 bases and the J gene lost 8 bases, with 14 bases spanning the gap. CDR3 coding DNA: TGTGCCAGCAGCTTAGGACTCCCACCCGGGGATGAGCAGTTCTTC. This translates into CASSLGLPPGDEQFF.

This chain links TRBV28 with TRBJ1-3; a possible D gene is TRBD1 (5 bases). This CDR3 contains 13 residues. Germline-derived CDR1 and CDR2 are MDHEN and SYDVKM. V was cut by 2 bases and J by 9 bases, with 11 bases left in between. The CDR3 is CASSLIGRGTIYF. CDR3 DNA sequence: TGTGCCAGCAGTTTAATAGGGAGGGGCACCATATATTTT.

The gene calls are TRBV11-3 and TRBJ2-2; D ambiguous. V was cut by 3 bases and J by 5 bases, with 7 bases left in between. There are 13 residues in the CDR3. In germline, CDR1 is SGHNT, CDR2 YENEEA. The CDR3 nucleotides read TGTGCCAGCAGCTTTGTGTATACCGGGGAGCTGTTTTTT. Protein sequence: CASSFVYTGELFF.

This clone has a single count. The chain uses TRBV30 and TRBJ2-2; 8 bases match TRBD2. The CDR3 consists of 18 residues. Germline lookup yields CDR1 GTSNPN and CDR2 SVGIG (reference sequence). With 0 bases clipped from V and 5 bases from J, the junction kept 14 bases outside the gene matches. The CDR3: CAWSVMGREGRRTGELFF. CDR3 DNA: TGTGCCTGGAGTGTAATGGGTCGGGAGGGCCGAAGGACCGGGGAGCTGTTTTTT.

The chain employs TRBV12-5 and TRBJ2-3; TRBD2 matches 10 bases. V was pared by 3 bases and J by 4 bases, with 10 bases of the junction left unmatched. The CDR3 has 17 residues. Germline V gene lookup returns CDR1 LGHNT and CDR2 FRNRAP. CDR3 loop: CASGFLAGEGGPDTQYF. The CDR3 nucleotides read TGTGCTAGTGGTTTTCTAGCGGGAGAGGGGGGCCCAGATACGCAGTATTTT. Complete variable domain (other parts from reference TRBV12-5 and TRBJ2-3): DARVTQTPRHKVTEMGQEVTMRCQPILGHNTVFWYRQTMMQGLELLAYFRNRAPLDDSGMPKDRFSAEMPDATLATLKIQPSEPRDSAVYFCASGFLAGEGGPDTQYFGPGTRLTVL.